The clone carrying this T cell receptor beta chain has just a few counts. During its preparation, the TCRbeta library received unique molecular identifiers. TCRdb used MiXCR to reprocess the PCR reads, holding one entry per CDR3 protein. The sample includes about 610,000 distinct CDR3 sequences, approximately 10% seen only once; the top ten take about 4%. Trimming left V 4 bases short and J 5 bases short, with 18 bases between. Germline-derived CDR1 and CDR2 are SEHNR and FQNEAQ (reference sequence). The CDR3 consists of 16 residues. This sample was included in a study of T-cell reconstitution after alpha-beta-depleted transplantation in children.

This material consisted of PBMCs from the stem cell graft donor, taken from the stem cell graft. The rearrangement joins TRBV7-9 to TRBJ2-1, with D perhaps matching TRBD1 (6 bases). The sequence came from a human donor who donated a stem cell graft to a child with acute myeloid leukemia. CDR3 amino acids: CASSYNPVGDNNEQFF. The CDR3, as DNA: TGTGCCAGCAGCTACAACCCCGTCGGGGACAACAATGAGCAGTTCTTC.